The clone carrying this T cell receptor beta chain was counted ten times or more. Its antigen is as yet unknown. The data derive from a study of prognosis after radiotherapy for stage I lung cancer. Study-level information: Several patients receiving radiotherapy then developed distant metastases (median roughly 7 months), with 15 or so showing no significant progression. Study outcomes and limitations: Before stereotactic body radiation therapy the median unique TCR clone count was 10,088, and afterwards it fell to approximately 6,900.

Genomic DNA was the source, and TCR beta CDR3 was amplified from it by two-round multiplex PCR. During first-round PCR, primers specific to each TRBV and TRBJ gene were used. One entry per CDR3 protein, called by TCRdb with MiXCR from the multiplex PCR reads. Of about 15,000 distinct CDR3 sequences in the sample, less than 40% were seen once. V was pared by 5 bases and J by 5 bases, with 5 bases of the junction left unmatched. There are 14 residues in the CDR3. The receptor comes from a donor over 45 with non-small cell lung cancer. V usage is TRBV12-3 or TRBV12-4 and J usage is TRBJ2-5; 10 positions match TRBD2. This specimen consisted of PBMCs, obtained before or after stereotactic body radiation therapy (not recorded which). The CDR3 region is CASSTRTSGETQYF. For the CDR3, the DNA is TGTGCCAGCAGTACGAGGACTAGCGGTGAGACCCAGTACTTC.